This note documents a single TCR beta chain sequence. Its antigen remains unknown. Each sorted fraction was over 95% pure. The data originate from a study of beta chain features in type 1 diabetes. Study results and caveats: For type 1 diabetes patients, VDJ junctions showed fewer insertions and more deletions. Overrepresentation of cells with high TCR expression could result from cDNA sequencing.

V was shortened by 8 bases and J by 0 bases, with 13 bases between the two germline ends. The CDR3 is 14 amino acids. In germline, CDR1 is SGHAT, CDR2 FQNNGV. The authors reverse transcribed all of the isolated RNA, so sequencing captured expressed TCRB transcripts. The protocol was immunoSEQ multiplex PCR, while the TCRdb copy is restricted to in-frame clones and leaves out a portion. The sample holds a few hundred thousand clones; around 20% are singletons and the top ten take roughly 0.045%. The V and J genes are TRBV11-2 and TRBJ1-1; weak D call: TRBD1 (6 bases). This clonotype was obtained from a young woman in good health. Sequenced input: naive CD4+ T cells from blood. The CDR3 DNA follows: TGTGCCAGCGGGCTAACAGGGCTGAACACTGAAGCTTTCTTT. Translating gives CASGLTGLNTEAFF.